The 16 T cell receptor beta chains given below trace back to one sample, sequenced in a study of blood T cell repertoires in COVID-19. Data came from immunoSEQ multiplex PCR; TCRdb stores just in-frame clones and leaves some out. This table holds roughly 150,000 clones, roughly 80% found once. Material for sequencing was peripheral blood. These receptor sequences come from a woman older than 75 with acute or convalescent COVID-19.

This clone was found once. The chain links TRBV6-5 to TRBJ1-1; D is unresolved. Per germline, CDR1 MNHEY and CDR2 SVGAGI. The CDR3 length is 14 residues. Trimming pared 2 bases from V and 0 bases from J, leaving 7 bases between. The CDR3 nucleotides read TGTGCCAGCAGTTACACTCAAATGAACACTGAAGCTTTCTTT. Residues: CASSYTQMNTEAFF.

This chain links TRBV2 with TRBJ2-1, with 8 bases lining up with TRBD2. The germline CDR1 and CDR2 sequences are SNHLY and FYNNEI. The CDR3 runs 13 residues. V trimming: 7 bases; J trimming: 12 bases; junction bases outside the gene matches: 11. In nucleotides, the CDR3 is TGTGCCAGCACCCCGGGGGGGTGGTTCGCGCAGTTCTTC. Translation gives CASTPGGWFAQFF.

This chain connects TRBV4-1 to TRBJ1-1, with D possibly matching TRBD1 (5 bases). The CDR3 is 16 amino acids. Germline V gene lookup returns CDR1 MGHRA and CDR2 YSYEKL. Trimming stripped 1 base from V and 1 base from J, with 13 bases between. The CDR3 reads CASSQVLSRENTEAFF. As DNA, the CDR3 is TGCGCCAGCAGCCAAGTTCTTTCCAGGGAGAACACTGAAGCTTTCTTT.

V and J are TRBV30 and TRBJ1-4; TRBD1 is a possible D gene (6 bases). This CDR3 has 14 amino acids. The germline V and J ends were trimmed by 3 bases and 0 bases, with 8 bases remaining between them. Looked up from germline, CDR1 is GTSNPN and CDR2 is SVGIG (reference sequence). CDR3 amino acids: CAWRRTATNEKLFF. DNA for the CDR3: TGTGCCTGGAGGAGGACAGCAACTAATGAAAAACTGTTTTTT.

CDR3 DNA sequence: TGTGCCAGCAGTTCTGGCCTAGCGGGGGGGGGTACGCAGTATTTT. The encoded protein is CASSSGLAGGGTQYF. This chain uses TRBV27 with TRBJ2-3; 12 bases match TRBD2. J gave up 8 bases and V 4 bases, and 7 bases lay outside the gene matches. CDR1 is MNHEY and CDR2 is SMNVEV in the germline V gene (reference sequence). This CDR3 comprises 15 residues.

V usage is TRBV30 and J usage is TRBJ1-5; weak D call: TRBD1 (6 bases). The CDR3 length is 15 residues. V lost 2 bases and J 4 bases, leaving 15 bases between the germline ends. The germline V gene has CDR1 GTSNPN and CDR2 SVGIG (reference sequence). The CDR3 reads CAWSHAGTSNQPQHF. The CDR3, as DNA: TGTGCCTGGAGTCACGCCGGGACATCAAATCAGCCCCAGCATTTT.

The chain uses TRBV15 and TRBJ2-1; 9 bases line up with TRBD2. The V gene end was trimmed by 1 base and the J gene end by 5 bases; junction bases not matched to a gene: 15. The CDR3 is made up of 19 amino acids. CDR1 LNHNV and CDR2 YYDKDF come from the germline V gene (reference sequence). CDR3 nucleotide sequence: TGTGCCACCAGCAGAGCAGGAGTAGCGGGAGTGCCTCCCAACAATGAGCAGTTCTTC. Translated, it gives CATSRAGVAGVPPNNEQFF.

In its sample, this clone was seen once. The V call is TRBV28, the J call TRBJ2-7; D is possibly TRBD1 (6 bases). Deletions cut 8 bases from V and 6 bases from J, with 17 bases between. Germline assignment: CDR1 MDHEN and CDR2 SYDVKM. This CDR3 is built from 13 residues. CDR3 DNA sequence: TGTGCCAGCCAGGGTCAGGTCAGGGGCGAGCAGTACTTC. Protein: CASQGQVRGEQYF.

The J gene is TRBJ1-5, the V gene TRBV10-2; D gene unclear. This CDR3 is built from 13 residues. Trimming took 5 bases from V and 5 from J, leaving 10 bases between them. CDR1 is WSHSY and CDR2 is SAAADI in the germline V gene. CDR3 DNA sequence: TGCGCCAGCAGTTCTGGGCGGGATCAGCCCCAGCATTTT. This gives the protein CASSSGRDQPQHF.

The V gene is TRBV27, the J gene TRBJ2-5; TRBD1 aligns across 7 bases. V shed 5 bases and J 2 bases; nucleotides not matched to a gene: 5. Germline CDR1 MNHEY, CDR2 SMNVEV (reference sequence). The CDR3 extends over 14 amino acids. The CDR3 DNA is TGTGCCAGCAGTCAAACAGGGGCTCAAGAGACCCAGTACTTC. It translates to CASSQTGAQETQYF.

The CDR3 loop reads CASSLGPRGNSPLHF. CDR3 coding DNA: TGTGCCAGCAGTTTAGGCCCCAGGGGGAATTCACCCCTCCACTTT. The chain uses TRBV28 and TRBJ1-6; TRBD1 matches at 7 bases. The J segment lost 7 bases and the V segment lost 2 bases, leaving 5 bases of the junction unmatched. The CDR3 contains 15 residues. Germline CDR1 reads MDHEN; CDR2 reads SYDVKM.

V and J are TRBV2 and TRBJ2-5; D is undetermined. There are 12 residues in the CDR3. Germline V gene data show CDR1 as SNHLY and CDR2 as FYNNEI. Between the trimmed V and J ends, which lost 4 bases and 2 bases, there was a span of 5 bases. This CDR3 reads CASSVTQETQYF. The CDR3 coding sequence is TGTGCCAGCAGTGTGACACAAGAGACCCAGTACTTC.

This clone was seen a single time. J is TRBJ2-7 and V is TRBV11-1; 11 positions agree with TRBD1. The CDR3 spans 16 residues. Germline CDR1 reads SGHAT; CDR2 reads FQDESV (reference sequence). Losses at the gene ends were 5 bases for V and 4 bases for J; bases not matched to a gene: 10. The CDR3 spells CASSPLGDRGFYEQYF. The CDR3 nucleotides read TGTGCCAGCAGCCCTCTGGGGGACAGGGGGTTTTACGAGCAGTACTTC.

This chain links TRBV11-2 with TRBJ2-3, with D possibly being TRBD1 (6 bases). The CDR3 consists of 16 residues. CDR1 and CDR2 from the germline V gene are SGHAT and FQNNGV. The V end was cut by 5 bases, the J end by 0 bases, with 15 bases between. CDR3 amino acids: CASSGVRDRSTDTQYF. CDR3 nucleotide sequence: TGTGCCAGCAGCGGGGTACGCGACAGGAGCACAGATACGCAGTATTTT.

This chain links TRBV6-2 or TRBV6-3 with TRBJ2-2; the D gene is possibly TRBD1 (6 bases). The ends were cut back, 5 bases at V and 4 bases at J, with 14 bases in the middle. Germline V gene lookup returns CDR1 MNHEY and CDR2 SVGEGT. This CDR3 region has 15 residues. CDR3 loop: CASSNPGHLTGELFF. CDR3 nucleotide sequence: TGTGCCAGCAGTAATCCGGGACACCTCACCGGGGAGCTGTTTTTT.

The CDR3 is CASSRGTATNEKLFF. The CDR3, as DNA: TGTGCCAGCAGCCGAGGGACAGCAACTAATGAAAAACTGTTTTTT. The rearrangement uses TRBV6-5 and TRBJ1-4; 7 positions agree with TRBD1. Germline loops: CDR1 MNHEY, CDR2 SVGAGI. With V trimmed by 6 bases and J by 0 bases, 4 bases remained unmatched. This CDR3 is 15 amino acids long.